This entry is about one TCR beta chain. What antigen it recognizes has not been identified. No base qualities exist here, and no much larger clone lies one base off it. There are 14 amino acids in the CDR3, from cysteine to phenylalanine inclusive. CDR3 DNA is the only sequence kept; it has 42 bases, read in frame from the first base. CDR1 and CDR2, looked up from the germline V gene (reference sequence), are SEHNR and FQNEAQ. V is cut by 1 base and J by 4 bases, and the space between the germline ends is 9 bases. This entry is derived from a study of control samples from healthy donors and cancer patients (dated by TCRdb to 2018 to 2021). The protocol used for the library was the immunoSEQ multiplex PCR assay. As stored in TCRdb, this immuneACCESS dataset retains in-frame rearrangements with V and J assigned. A fraction of the clones does not appear; measured against another copy, unresolved V genes explain less than half of the discrepancy, and the remainder lacks a known reason. Here the sample has about 180,000 clones; around 94% occur a single time. Clones ranked in the top ten supply around 1.5% of the sample.

The sequenced material came from blood. The chain is encoded by TRBV7-9 joined to TRBJ2-3; the best D guess is TRBD2, with 6 bases matching. The TCR sequence derives from a man younger than 45 in good health. This receptor has the CDR3 CASSLGGLADTQYF. The nucleotides are TGTGCCAGCAGCTTAGGGGGACTGGCAGATACGCAGTATTTT.